This entry lists 32 T cell receptor beta chains sequenced from one sample in a study of CD8+CD57+ T cells in acquired aplastic anemia (dated by TCRdb to between 2018 and 2020). TCRdb records Illumina HiSeq 2000 as the sequencer. Genomic DNA served as template for TCR beta VDJ combination and CDR3 sequence profiling. TCRdb's own reprocessing of the public reads used fastp at Q25 and MiXCR and kept productive beta chains. Entries that share a CDR3 protein sequence are merged under the most common genes and DNA. In this sample the table shows some 200,000 distinct CDR3 sequences, roughly 55% of which occur a single time. About 29% of the sample goes to the ten largest clones. Sequenced material: sorted CD4+, CD8+, or CD8+CD57+ T cells (not recorded which) from PBMCs. The receptor source for this set is a human donor in good health.

In the case of this clonotype: The junction shows a germline mismatch at one end, possibly a read error. This chain connects TRBV7-8 to TRBJ2-7; 9 bases agree with TRBD1. The germline CDR1 and CDR2 sequences are SGHVS and FQNEAQ. The CDR3 length is 13 residues. Here the CDR3 reads CASSLGGQGGILF. CDR3 nucleotide sequence: TGTGCCAGCAGCTTGGGGGGACAGGGTGGTATCCTCTTC.

This clonotype has more than one count but fewer than ten. This chain links TRBV20-1 with TRBJ2-7; 8 bases are shared with TRBD1. With 5 bases clipped from V and 0 bases from J, the junction kept 6 bases outside the gene matches. CDR1 and CDR2 from the germline V gene are DFQATT and SNEGSKA (reference sequence). This CDR3 has 14 amino acids. CDR3 DNA: TGCAGTGCTCCGACAGGGGACATCTCCTACGAGCAGTACTTC. It is translated as CSAPTGDISYEQYF.

This clonotype has ten or more counts. V and J are TRBV19 and TRBJ2-1; D might be TRBD2 (7 bases). This CDR3 spans 12 amino acids. Germline CDR1 reads LNHDA; CDR2 reads SQIVND (reference sequence). Trimming took off 6 bases at V and 7 bases at J, with 10 bases between the two ends. CDR3 nucleotides: TGTGCCAGTAGGGGAGGGGGGAATGAGCAGTTCTTC. Its protein is CASRGGGNEQFF.

Many counts were recorded for this clonotype. This chain connects TRBV6-4 to TRBJ2-2; a weak D match, TRBD1 (6 bases). V was cut by 2 bases and J by 7 bases, with 14 bases left in between. This CDR3 comprises 15 residues. The germline V gene has CDR1 MRHNA and CDR2 SNTAGT. DNA for the CDR3: TGTGCCAGCAGTGACGGGCAGGGGACCGGCGGGGAGCTGTTTTTT. It yields the protein CASSDGQGTGGELFF.

The chain has TRBV2 and TRBJ2-5; maybe TRBD1 (6 bases). Germline V gives CDR1 SNHLY, CDR2 FYNNEI. V lost 2 bases and J lost 0, with 10 bases in between. The CDR3 totals 15 residues. CDR3 sequence (DNA): TGTGCCAGCAGTGAATATGGGGGCCACCAAGAGACCCAGTACTTC. This codes for CASSEYGGHQETQYF.

V and J are TRBV19 and TRBJ2-7; a possible D gene is TRBD2 (6 bases). V was pared by 4 bases and J by 4 bases, with 11 bases between. Per germline, CDR1 LNHDA and CDR2 SQIVND (reference sequence). The CDR3 spans 13 residues. CDR3 sequence (DNA): TGTGCCAGTAGTAGCGTTGGGGGGTACGAGCAGTACTTC. This gives the protein CASSSVGGYEQYF.

This clonotype has at least ten counts. CDR3 residues: CASSISGDSYYEQYF. The DNA of the CDR3 is TGTGCCAGTAGTATCAGTGGGGACAGTTACTACGAGCAGTACTTC. V gene TRBV19 combines with J gene TRBJ2-7; 7 nucleotides align to TRBD1. CDR1 LNHDA and CDR2 SQIVND come from the germline V gene (reference sequence). The CDR3 contains 15 residues. Trimming removed 3 bases from V and 3 bases from J; junction bases left unmatched: 8.

The genes are TRBV24-1 and TRBJ2-7, with unresolved D. Deletions cut 11 bases from V and 2 bases from J, with 18 bases between. This CDR3 has 14 amino acids. Germline CDR1 and CDR2: KGHDR and SFDVKD. The CDR3 spells CASSRAAATYEQYF. The CDR3 DNA reads as TGTGCCAGCTCACGGGCAGCTGCTACCTACGAGCAGTACTTC.

The chain uses TRBV2 and TRBJ2-1; D is ambiguous. Deletions cut 0 bases from V and 7 bases from J, with 10 bases between. The CDR3 consists of 14 residues. Germline loops: CDR1 SNHLY, CDR2 FYNNEI. This CDR3 reads CASSEANEANEQFF. The CDR3 DNA is TGTGCCAGCAGTGAAGCGAACGAGGCGAATGAGCAGTTCTTC.

The chain carries TRBV7-9 and TRBJ2-7; D unclear. Germline lookup yields CDR1 SEHNR and CDR2 FQNEAQ (reference sequence). The CDR3 length is 14 residues. Trimming left V 4 bases short and J 2 bases short, with 12 bases between. As DNA, the CDR3 is TGTGCCAGCAGCTATAAGGGAATTCCCTACGAGCAGTACTTC. Amino acid sequence: CASSYKGIPYEQYF.

This clonotype was recorded only once. The chain recombines TRBV15 with TRBJ1-5; no definite D call. Trimming left V 0 bases short and J 0 bases short, with 6 bases between. CDR3 size: 15 residues. CDR1 is LNHNV and CDR2 is YYDKDF in the germline V gene (reference sequence). CDR3 amino acids: CATSRDIASNQPQHF. DNA for the CDR3: TGTGCCACCAGCAGAGACATCGCTAGCAATCAGCCCCAGCATTTT.

The chain joins TRBV7-2 to TRBJ1-2, with 8 nucleotides matching TRBD1. The germline CDR1 and CDR2 sequences are SGHTA and FQGNSA. The V gene end was trimmed by 6 bases and the J gene end by 7 bases; junction bases not matched to a gene: 10. This CDR3 spans 14 amino acids. The CDR3, as DNA: TGTGCCAGCAGTTCTGGACAGGGTTTCCGTGGCTACACCTTC. It specifies CASSSGQGFRGYTF.

CDR3 residues: CATSDWRRLLSNQPQHF. The DNA for the CDR3 is TGTGCCACCAGTGATTGGCGCAGGTTATTAAGCAATCAGCCCCAGCATTTT. The rearrangement links TRBV24-1 to TRBJ1-5; D not resolved. The CDR3 contains 17 residues. Germline values: CDR1 KGHDR, CDR2 SFDVKD. The V end was cut by 2 bases, the J end by 1 base, with 14 bases between.

This clonotype was counted ten times or more. Compared with germline, one end of the junction differs, possibly owing to a read error. The chain carries TRBV5-1 and TRBJ2-7; D not resolved. Germline V CDR1 and CDR2: SGHRS, YFSETQ. CDR3 length: 11 residues. CDR3 loop: CASRPSNGSPF. In nucleotides, the CDR3 is TGCGCCAGCAGACCCTCGAACGGATCACCATTC.

This clonotype has only one observation. The rearrangement joins TRBV7-2 to TRBJ1-2; no clear D. V lost 5 bases, J lost 7 bases, and 20 bases lay in between. The CDR3 length is 15 residues. CDR1 SGHTA and CDR2 FQGNSA come from the germline V gene. CDR3 loop: CASSLMETNPGGYTF. CDR3 DNA sequence: TGTGCCAGCAGCCTGATGGAGACCAACCCTGGTGGCTACACCTTC.

This clonotype was seen many times. This sequence joins TRBV4-3 and TRBJ1-2, with D hard to call. The V gene lost 1 base and the J gene lost 4 bases, with 22 bases spanning the gap. Per the germline V gene, CDR1 is LGHNA and CDR2 is YSLEER. The CDR3 extends over 18 amino acids. CDR3 sequence: CASSQALSRPGLGYGYTF. Here the CDR3 DNA reads TGCGCCAGCAGCCAAGCATTATCTCGTCCTGGCCTAGGCTATGGCTACACCTTC.

The chain links TRBV20-1 to TRBJ2-3; D ambiguous. The V end lost 0 bases, the J end lost 0 bases, and 7 bases lay between the germline ends. Germline V gene sequence: CDR1 DFQATT, CDR2 SNEGSKA (reference sequence). The CDR3 contains 14 residues. The CDR3 spells CSARDRASTDTQYF. The CDR3 coding sequence is TGCAGTGCTAGAGATCGGGCTAGCACAGATACGCAGTATTTT.

The CDR3 region is CSVAAGGPGFMYF. The DNA of the CDR3 is TGCAGCGTTGCAGCGGGAGGGCCGGGGTTTATGTATTTT. The genes are TRBV29-1 and TRBJ2-3; 10 nucleotides line up with TRBD2. After removal of 4 bases from V and 14 bases from J, the junction contained 12 bases not matched to a gene. Germline assignment: CDR1 SQVTM and CDR2 ANQGSEA. The CDR3 is made up of 13 amino acids.

The V gene is TRBV15, the J gene TRBJ1-2; 10 nucleotides match TRBD1. CDR1 and CDR2 from the germline V gene are LNHNV and YYDKDF (reference sequence). The CDR3 length is 14 residues. Trimming took 5 bases from V and 8 from J; bases not matched to a gene: 8. CDR3 bases: TGTGCCACCAGCTCACGACAGGGGGCAAGGGGCTACACCTTC. Residues: CATSSRQGARGYTF.

V usage is TRBV14 and J usage is TRBJ1-1; D unresolved. Trimming took off 10 bases at V and 1 base at J, with 13 bases between the two ends. The V gene's germline CDR1 is SGHDN and CDR2 FVKESK. The CDR3 length is 13 residues. The CDR3 nucleotides read TGTGCCACCGCTCGGGGTCGGAACACTGAAGCTTTCTTT. The encoded protein is CATARGRNTEAFF.

This clonotype was counted ten times or more. The chain is built from TRBV5-6 and TRBJ2-7; maybe TRBD1 (6 bases). Germline CDR1 is SGHDT and CDR2 is YYEEEE. The ends were cut back, 5 bases at V and 2 bases at J, with 11 bases in the middle. The CDR3 spans 13 residues. DNA for the CDR3: TGTGCCAGCAGGGACACAGGGACCTACGAGCAGTACTTC. It yields the protein CASRDTGTYEQYF.

In this sample, this clonotype turned up many times. This chain joins TRBV7-3 and TRBJ2-1; D perhaps matches TRBD2 (5 bases). Trimming cost V 4 bases and J 7 bases, with 11 bases left between them. There are 13 residues in the CDR3. CDR1 SGHTA and CDR2 FQGTGA come from the germline V gene. CDR3 amino acids: CASSSGERNEQFF. The CDR3 DNA sequence: TGTGCCAGCAGCTCCGGGGAGCGGAATGAGCAGTTCTTC.

The chain couples TRBV29-1 to TRBJ1-4; D gene ambiguous. Germline V gene data show CDR1 as SQVTM and CDR2 as ANQGSEA. The ends were cut back, 8 bases at V and 8 bases at J, with 12 bases in the middle. The CDR3 loop spans 11 amino acids. The CDR3 nucleotides read TGCAGCCACCCGGAAGCAGAAAAACTGTTTTTT. It yields the protein CSHPEAEKLFF.

This clonotype occurred many times. The rearrangement links TRBV27 to TRBJ2-7; D could derive from TRBD1 or TRBD2 (5 bases each). The CDR3 has 12 residues. The V and J ends lost 4 bases and 5 bases respectively, with 9 bases between them. Per the germline V gene, CDR1 is MNHEY and CDR2 is SMNVEV (reference sequence). Here the CDR3 reads CASSWGPNEQYF. CDR3 DNA: TGTGCCAGCAGTTGGGGACCAAACGAGCAGTACTTC.

This clonotype was recorded a few times. The V gene is TRBV28, the J gene TRBJ2-7, with D possibly TRBD1 on 6 matching bases. V was cut by 5 bases and J by 5 bases, with 13 bases left in between. The germline gives CDR1 MDHEN, CDR2 SYDVKM. The CDR3 runs to 13 residues. CDR3 DNA: TGTGCCAGCAGTCTGACAGGAAACCACGAGCAGTACTTC. Its translation: CASSLTGNHEQYF.

This chain uses TRBV7-9 with TRBJ2-7; TRBD1 agrees at 8 bases. Per the germline V gene, CDR1 is SEHNR and CDR2 is FQNEAQ (reference sequence). The CDR3 loop spans 11 amino acids. The DNA for the CDR3 is TGTGCTGGGGGACAGGAGTACGAGCAGTACTTC. It codes for CAGGQEYEQYF.

V and J are TRBV5-1 and TRBJ2-3; D gene ambiguous. V lost 6 bases, J lost 1 base, and 9 bases lay in between. Germline CDR1 and CDR2: SGHRS and YFSETQ. The CDR3 is 13 residues long. The CDR3 DNA is TGCGCCAGCACCGGCGACCGCACAGATACGCAGTATTTT. Translated, it gives CASTGDRTDTQYF.

This clonotype was counted at least ten times. The gene calls are TRBV7-9 and TRBJ2-7; TRBD2 matches 9 bases. V shed 9 bases, J shed 3 bases, and the junction held 3 bases outside the gene matches. From germline, CDR1 is SEHNR and CDR2 FQNEAQ (reference sequence). CDR3 length: 12 residues. CDR3 amino acids: CASSGSDYEQYF. CDR3 bases: TGTGCCAGTAGCGGGAGCGACTACGAGCAGTACTTC.

As regards this clonotype: An end of the junction does not agree with germline; a read error may underlie this. The chain uses TRBV10-3 and TRBJ2-7; weak D call: TRBD1 (7 bases). This CDR3 has 14 amino acids. Germline lookup yields CDR1 ENHRY and CDR2 SYGVKD. The CDR3 sequence is CASSFGRGASEQYF. CDR3 nucleotide sequence: TGTGCCAGCAGTTTCGGCAGGGGGGCCTCCGAGCAGTACTTC.

In its sample, this clonotype was seen many times. The rearrangement uses TRBV7-9 and TRBJ2-5, with 7 bases matching TRBD2. CDR3 length: 13 residues. The V segment lost 4 bases and the J segment 1 base; nucleotides outside the gene matches: 0. Germline CDR1 reads SEHNR; CDR2 reads FQNEAQ (reference sequence). CDR3 sequence (DNA): TGTGCCAGCAGCTCGGGGGGCCAAGAGACCCAGTACTTC. It is translated as CASSSGGQETQYF.

The V and J genes are TRBV9 and TRBJ1-2, with D perhaps matching TRBD1 (6 bases). From germline, CDR1 is SGDLS and CDR2 YYNGEE. Between the trimmed V and J ends, which lost 4 bases and 2 bases, there was a span of 12 bases. This CDR3 is built from 14 residues. The CDR3 coding sequence is TGTGCCAGCAGCACACTAACAGGGAACTATGGCTACACCTTC. Protein product: CASSTLTGNYGYTF.

This clonotype appeared a single time. The rearrangement links TRBV12-3 or TRBV12-4 to TRBJ1-5; 8 bases align to TRBD1. V was clipped by 5 bases and J by 0 bases; unmatched bases: 9. The CDR3 spans 17 residues. CDR3 nucleotides: TGTGCCAGCAGTACCGGGACAGGCGTTGATAGCAATCAGCCCCAGCATTTT. It encodes CASSTGTGVDSNQPQHF.